This T cell receptor (beta chain) was observed in a study of cytomegalovirus exposure and HLA in healthy donors. PCR primers comprised 60 Vbeta and 13 Jbeta primers. TCRdb's copy holds only in-frame clones and misses some; the assay was immunoSEQ multiplex PCR. The sample consists of 150,000 to 200,000 clones, 76% of them appearing once. The CDR3 consists of 15 residues. The V and J ends lost 4 bases and 4 bases respectively, with 18 bases between them. Germline CDR1 and CDR2: SGDLS and YYNGEE. The chain recombines TRBV9 with TRBJ2-7; a weak D match, TRBD2 (6 bases). This receptor was taken from a male donor in good health and CMV-seronegative. What was sequenced was PBMCs. CDR3 protein: CASSLRAGLQYEQYF. For the CDR3, the DNA is TGTGCCAGCAGCCTAAGGGCGGGACTCCAATACGAGCAGTACTTC.